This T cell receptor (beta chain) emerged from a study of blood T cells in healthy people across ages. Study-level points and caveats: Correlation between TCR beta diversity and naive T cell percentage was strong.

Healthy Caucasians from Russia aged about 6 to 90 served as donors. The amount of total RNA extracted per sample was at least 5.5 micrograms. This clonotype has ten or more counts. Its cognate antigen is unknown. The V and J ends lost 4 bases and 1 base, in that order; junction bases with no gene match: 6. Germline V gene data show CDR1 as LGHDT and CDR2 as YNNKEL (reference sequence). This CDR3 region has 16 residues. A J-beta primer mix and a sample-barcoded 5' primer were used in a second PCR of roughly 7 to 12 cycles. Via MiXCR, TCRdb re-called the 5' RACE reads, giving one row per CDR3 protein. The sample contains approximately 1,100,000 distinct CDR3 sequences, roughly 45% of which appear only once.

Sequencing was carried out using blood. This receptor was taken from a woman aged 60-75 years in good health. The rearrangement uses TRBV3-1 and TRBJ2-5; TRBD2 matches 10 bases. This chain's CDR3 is CASSRLASGSQETQYF. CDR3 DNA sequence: TGTGCCAGCAGCCGCCTGGCTAGCGGGAGCCAAGAGACCCAGTACTTC.